Listed below are T cell receptor beta chains from one sample, sequenced in a study of T cell responses to AZD1222 COVID-19 vaccine. Sequencing used immunoSEQ multiplex PCR; TCRdb keeps in-frame clones, though not all of them. There are about 120,000 clones in the sample; roughly 91% occur only once, and approximately 5% lies in the top ten. Here the sequenced sample was peripheral blood, taken 28 days after the second AZD1222 dose. Receptors were obtained from an adult who received the AZD1222 COVID-19 vaccine. The conserved cysteine and the conserved F or W are not part of the CDR3 here. A D gene is named only where the DNA matches it firmly.

d_call j_call v_call cdr3_length cdr3_aa
TRBD2 TRBJ2-3 TRBV5-4 13 ASSSRTSGTDTQY
TRBD2 TRBJ2-7 TRBV19 14 ASSSTSSGGAYEQY
NA TRBJ2-3 TRBV21-1 16 ASSTLSLTSDSTDTQY
NA TRBJ2-3 TRBV18 14 ASSPPHRLSTDTQY
NA TRBJ1-3 TRBV10-3 15 AISEYDVGRAGNTIY
TRBD1 TRBJ2-7 TRBV19 13 ASSIGTGKVNEQY
TRBD2 TRBJ2-1 TRBV29-1 12 SVGGLAGGNEQF
NA TRBJ2-3 TRBV7-8 12 ASSQYGTSDTQY
NA TRBJ1-4 TRBV6-5 12 ASRPSPPGEKLF
NA TRBJ2-5 TRBV29-1 11 SVNRVGRETQY
NA TRBJ2-1 TRBV9 11 ASSEGQTNEQF
NA TRBJ1-2 TRBV3-1/TRBV3-2 9 ASSQSGGYT
NA TRBJ2-5 TRBV5-4 11 ASSPAAQETQY
TRBD2 TRBJ2-1 TRBV7-9 16 ASSSGTSGKSSYNEQF
NA TRBJ2-1 TRBV20-1 8 SAVRNEQF
TRBD2 TRBJ2-3 TRBV30 14 AWSVLLTSGTDTQY
TRBD2 TRBJ2-5 TRBV7-6 15 ASIPFSGGAVGETQY
NA TRBJ2-2 TRBV29-1 10 SGGSNTGELF
NA TRBJ2-7 TRBV6-5 11 ASRSNSGGEQY
NA TRBJ1-6 TRBV9 11 ASSVEPRTNLH
NA TRBJ1-1 TRBV19 11 ASSPGPNTEAF
TRBD2 TRBJ2-3 TRBV6-2/TRBV6-3 14 ASSPGRGARTDTQY
TRBD2 TRBJ2-1 TRBV9 14 ASSVAGLAGYNEQF
NA TRBJ2-3 TRBV24-1 10 ATSDSTDTQY
NA TRBJ2-1 TRBV7-2 15 ASSFFFQRLRGNEQF
NA TRBJ2-7 TRBV11-2 12 ASSLGTERYEQY
NA TRBJ1-1 TRBV7-3 13 ASSPGSLMNTEAF
NA TRBJ1-5 TRBV18 11 ASSPGDYQPQH
TRBD2 TRBJ2-7 TRBV5-1 14 ASSLLVGGGAFEQY
NA TRBJ2-5 TRBV25-1 12 ASSEYRSAETQY
TRBD1 TRBJ1-1 TRBV6-5 12 ASSRDRGRTEAF